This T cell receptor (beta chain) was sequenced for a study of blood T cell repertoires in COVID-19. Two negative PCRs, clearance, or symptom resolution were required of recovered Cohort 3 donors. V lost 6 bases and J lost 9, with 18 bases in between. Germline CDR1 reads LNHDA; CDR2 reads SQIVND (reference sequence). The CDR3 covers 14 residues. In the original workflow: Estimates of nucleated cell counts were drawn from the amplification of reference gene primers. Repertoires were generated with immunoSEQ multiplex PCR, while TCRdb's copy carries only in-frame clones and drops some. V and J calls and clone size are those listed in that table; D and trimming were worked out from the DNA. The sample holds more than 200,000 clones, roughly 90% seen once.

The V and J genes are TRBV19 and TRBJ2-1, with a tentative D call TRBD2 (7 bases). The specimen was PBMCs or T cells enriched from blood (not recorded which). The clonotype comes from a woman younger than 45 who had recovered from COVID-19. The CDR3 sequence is CASSLAGARGEQFF. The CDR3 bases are TGTGCCAGTAGCTTGGCGGGGGCACGGGGTGAGCAGTTCTTC.